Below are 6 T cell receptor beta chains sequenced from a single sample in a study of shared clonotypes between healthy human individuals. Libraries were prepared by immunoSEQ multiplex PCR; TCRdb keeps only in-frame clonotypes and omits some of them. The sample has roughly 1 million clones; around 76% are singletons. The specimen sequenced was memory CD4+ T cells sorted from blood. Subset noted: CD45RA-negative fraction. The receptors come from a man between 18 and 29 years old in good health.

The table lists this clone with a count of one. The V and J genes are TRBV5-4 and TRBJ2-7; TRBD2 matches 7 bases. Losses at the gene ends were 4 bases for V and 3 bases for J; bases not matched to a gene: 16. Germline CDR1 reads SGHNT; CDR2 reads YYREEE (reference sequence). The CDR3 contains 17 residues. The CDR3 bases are TGTGCCAGCAGCGAGAAGCTAGCCGGGGGGAAGAGCTACGAGCAGTACTTC. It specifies CASSEKLAGGKSYEQYF.

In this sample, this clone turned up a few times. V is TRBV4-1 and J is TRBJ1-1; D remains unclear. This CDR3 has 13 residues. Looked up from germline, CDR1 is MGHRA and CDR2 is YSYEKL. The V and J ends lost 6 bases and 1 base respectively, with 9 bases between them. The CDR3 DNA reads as TGCGCCAGCAGTATCCGGGAGAACACTGAAGCTTTCTTT. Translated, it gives CASSIRENTEAFF.

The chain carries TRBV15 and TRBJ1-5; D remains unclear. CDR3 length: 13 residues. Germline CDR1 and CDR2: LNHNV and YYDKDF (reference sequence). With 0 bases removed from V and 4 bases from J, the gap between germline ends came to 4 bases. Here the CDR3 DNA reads TGTGCCACCAGCAGAGAAAATAATCAGCCCCAGCATTTT. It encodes CATSRENNQPQHF.

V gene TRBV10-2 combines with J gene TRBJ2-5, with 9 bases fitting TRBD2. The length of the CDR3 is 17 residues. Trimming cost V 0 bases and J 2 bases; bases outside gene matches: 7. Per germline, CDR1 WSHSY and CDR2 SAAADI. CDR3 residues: CASSESRLADRQETQYF. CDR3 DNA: TGCGCCAGCAGTGAGTCGAGACTAGCGGATAGGCAAGAGACCCAGTACTTC.

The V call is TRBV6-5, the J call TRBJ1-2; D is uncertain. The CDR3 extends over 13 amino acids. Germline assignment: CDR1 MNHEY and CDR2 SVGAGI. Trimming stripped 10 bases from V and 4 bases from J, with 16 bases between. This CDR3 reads CATGRLWGYGYTF. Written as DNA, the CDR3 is TGTGCCACCGGACGACTTTGGGGCTATGGCTACACCTTC.

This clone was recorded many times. The CDR3 DNA sequence: TGCGCCAGCAGCTCCGGGACTAGCGGGGGGGCCGACTATACGCAGTATTTT. Translating it yields CASSSGTSGGADYTQYF. V gene TRBV5-1 combines with J gene TRBJ2-3, with 16 bases matching TRBD2. The V gene's germline CDR1 is SGHRS and CDR2 YFSETQ. The CDR3 runs to 17 residues. V was clipped by 3 bases and J by 7 bases; unmatched bases: 8.